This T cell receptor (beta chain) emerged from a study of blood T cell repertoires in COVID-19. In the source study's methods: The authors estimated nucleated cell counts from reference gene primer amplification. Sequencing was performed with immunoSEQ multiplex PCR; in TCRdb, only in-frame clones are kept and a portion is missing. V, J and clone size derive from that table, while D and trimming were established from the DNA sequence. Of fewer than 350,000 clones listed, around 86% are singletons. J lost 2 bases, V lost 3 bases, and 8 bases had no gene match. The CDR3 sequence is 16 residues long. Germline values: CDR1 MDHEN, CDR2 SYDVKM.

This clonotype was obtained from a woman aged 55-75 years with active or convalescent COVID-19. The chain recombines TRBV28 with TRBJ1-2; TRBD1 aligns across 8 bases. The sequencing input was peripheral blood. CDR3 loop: CASSFRGREGNYGYTF. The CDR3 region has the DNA TGTGCCAGCAGTTTCAGGGGGCGCGAAGGAAACTATGGCTACACCTTC.